Following are 24 T cell receptor beta chains from one sample sequenced in a study of T-cell memory formation after mild COVID-19. From the 5' RACE reads, TCRdb called clonotypes with MiXCR, one entry per CDR3 protein. The data contain some 15,000 distinct CDR3 sequences, about 21% of them singletons. Sample: PBMCs or a T cell subset sorted from them (not recorded which). These TCRs come from an adult woman who had mild COVID-19 (a few samples of this study predate the infection). Cell type and time point are not known.

This clonotype was counted ten times or more. The rearrangement joins TRBV5-6 to TRBJ1-5; TRBD1 aligns across 7 bases. CDR3 length: 13 amino acids. Germline CDR1 and CDR2: SGHDT and YYEEEE. J lost 5 bases, V lost 2 bases, and 1 base had no gene match. In DNA, the CDR3 is TGTGCCAGCAGCTTAGGGGGCTATCAGCCCCAGCATTTT. As protein: CASSLGGYQPQHF.

There are many counts of this clonotype. The chain is built from TRBV5-4 and TRBJ2-7; D unclear. Trimming took 4 bases from V and 6 from J, leaving 11 bases between them. Germline-derived CDR1 and CDR2 are SGHNT and YYREEE (reference sequence). CDR3 size: 12 residues. CDR3 DNA: TGTGCCAGCAGCCACCTTGGGGTCGAGCAGTACTTC. This gives the protein CASSHLGVEQYF.

This clonotype was seen at least ten times. The rearrangement uses TRBV5-1 and TRBJ2-3; D remains ambiguous. Trimming left V 10 bases short and J 6 bases short, with 15 bases between. This CDR3 region has 12 residues. The germline V gene has CDR1 SGHRS and CDR2 YFSETQ. CDR3 DNA: TGCGCCCAAAAGACCCAGACGGATACGCAGTATTTT. Its protein product is CAQKTQTDTQYF.

The table lists this clonotype with many counts. The chain employs TRBV18 and TRBJ2-1, with 10 bases lining up with TRBD2. Trimming cost V 0 bases and J 9 bases; bases outside gene matches: 8. The germline gives CDR1 KGHSH, CDR2 LQKENI. CDR3 length: 16 residues. CDR3 nucleotides: TGTGCCAGCTCACCACCGCTAGCGGGAGTTTCAATTGAGCAGTTCTTC. Residues: CASSPPLAGVSIEQFF.

There are many counts of this clonotype. V usage is TRBV12-3 or TRBV12-4 and J usage is TRBJ2-2; TRBD1 matches 10 bases. The ends lost 2 bases at V and 6 bases at J; junction bases unmatched: 3. This CDR3 has 15 amino acids. As DNA, the CDR3 is TGTGCCAGCAGTTTAAGGACAGGGGGTTCCGGGGAGCTGTTTTTT. Translating gives CASSLRTGGSGELFF.

Many counts were recorded for this clonotype. The rearrangement joins TRBV6-2 or TRBV6-3 to TRBJ2-1, with D possibly being TRBD1 (6 bases). Per the germline V gene, CDR1 is MNHEY and CDR2 is SVGEGT. V was clipped by 6 bases and J by 2 bases, with 14 bases between them. The CDR3 runs 15 residues. The CDR3 is CASSLTRTAYNEQFF. In DNA, the CDR3 is TGTGCCAGCAGCTTAACTAGGACAGCCTACAATGAGCAGTTCTTC.

The table lists this clonotype with many counts. The rearrangement joins TRBV7-9 to TRBJ1-2; D is perhaps TRBD1 (6 bases). V was trimmed by 3 bases and J by 2 bases, leaving 10 bases between them. Germline V gene sequence: CDR1 SEHNR, CDR2 FQNEAQ (reference sequence). This CDR3 contains 14 residues. DNA for the CDR3: TGTGCCAGCAGCTTGGGGGCATCCAACTATGGCTACACCTTC. Protein sequence: CASSLGASNYGYTF. Filled out from reference TRBV7-9 and TRBJ1-2, the complete variable domain reads DTGVSQNPRHKITKRGQNVTFRCDPISEHNRLYWYRQTLGQGPEFLTYFQNEAQLEKSRLLSDRFSAERPKGSFSTLEIQRTEQGDSAMYLCASSLGASNYGYTFGSGTRLTVV.

This clonotype was seen ten or more times. The V and J genes are TRBV12-3 or TRBV12-4 and TRBJ2-1, with D possibly being TRBD2 (5 bases). Trimming took off 3 bases at V and 8 bases at J, with 8 bases between the two ends. This CDR3 spans 12 amino acids. The CDR3 here is CASSFTRYEQFF. In DNA form, the CDR3 reads TGTGCCAGCAGTTTCACTAGGTATGAGCAGTTCTTC.

The chain recombines TRBV25-1 with TRBJ1-1; TRBD1 might be the D (6 bases). The CDR3 covers 11 residues. CDR1 is MGHDK, CDR2 SYGVNS, per germline. Trimming took off 7 bases at V and 8 bases at J, with 11 bases between the two ends. The CDR3 sequence is CASTLGQEAFF. CDR3 DNA sequence: TGTGCCAGCACCCTAGGACAGGAAGCTTTCTTT.

This clonotype was recorded at least ten times. The chain couples TRBV24-1 to TRBJ2-3; no clear D gene. Germline V gene data show CDR1 as KGHDR and CDR2 as SFDVKD. CDR3 length: 12 residues. V was clipped by 4 bases and J by 5 bases, with 6 bases between them. This CDR3 reads CATSDPRDTQYF. CDR3 coding DNA: TGTGCCACCAGTGACCCTAGAGATACGCAGTATTTT.

This clonotype was counted ten times or more. The chain combines TRBV20-1 with TRBJ2-1, with 8 positions matching TRBD1. V was clipped by 4 bases and J by 7 bases; unmatched bases: 12. The CDR3 totals 15 residues. CDR1 DFQATT and CDR2 SNEGSKA come from the germline V gene (reference sequence). For the CDR3, the DNA is TGCAGTGCTATATCACCGGGACAGGCCCCTAATGAGCAGTTCTTC. Translating it yields CSAISPGQAPNEQFF.

By proportion, this clonotype is medium-sized (0.01 to 0.1%). This chain links TRBV7-9 with TRBJ2-5, with 15 bases fitting TRBD2. The CDR3 length is 16 residues. Germline V gene lookup returns CDR1 SEHNR and CDR2 FQNEAQ (reference sequence). The V gene end was trimmed by 5 bases and the J gene end by 5 bases; junction bases not matched to a gene: 6. CDR3 bases: TGTGCCAGCAGCGGACTAGCGGGAGGGCTGGGTGAGACCCAGTACTTC. Encoded protein: CASSGLAGGLGETQYF.

This clonotype was recorded many times. The chain employs TRBV15 and TRBJ1-5; the D gene is possibly TRBD1 (5 bases). Germline CDR1 and CDR2: LNHNV and YYDKDF (reference sequence). Trimming took off 5 bases at V and 3 bases at J, with 14 bases between the two ends. CDR3 length equals 15 residues. The CDR3 sequence is CATSARWGNNQPQHF. In DNA form, the CDR3 reads TGTGCCACCAGCGCCCGCTGGGGGAACAATCAGCCCCAGCATTTT.

This clonotype was recorded many times. The chain links TRBV4-1 to TRBJ1-5; D ambiguous. V lost 1 base, J lost 0 bases, and 10 bases lay in between. The length of the CDR3 is 16 residues. Germline V gene sequence: CDR1 MGHRA, CDR2 YSYEKL. The CDR3 spells CASSQGGSYSNQPQHF. CDR3 nucleotide sequence: TGCGCCAGCAGCCAAGGCGGATCCTATAGCAATCAGCCCCAGCATTTT.

This clonotype was detected many times. This CDR3 is CSVFLTSGSREQFF. In DNA, the CDR3 is TGCAGCGTTTTTCTTACTAGCGGGAGTCGTGAGCAGTTCTTC. V gene TRBV29-1 combines with J gene TRBJ2-1; 11 nucleotides agree with TRBD2. With V trimmed by 5 bases and J by 9 bases, 9 bases remained unmatched. CDR1 and CDR2 (germline): SQVTM, ANQGSEA. The CDR3 covers 14 residues.

This clonotype was seen repeatedly, ten times or more. The genes are TRBV20-1 and TRBJ1-1, with a possible D match to TRBD1 (5 bases). The ends were cut back, 3 bases at V and 5 bases at J, with 13 bases in the middle. The CDR3 contains 13 residues. Germline V gives CDR1 DFQATT, CDR2 SNEGSKA (reference sequence). CDR3 residues: CSASFLGETEAFF. The CDR3 DNA follows: TGCAGTGCTAGCTTTCTAGGGGAGACTGAAGCTTTCTTT.

In this sample, this clonotype turned up many times. CDR3 in amino acids: CSARSGLRSYNEQFF. CDR3 DNA sequence: TGCAGTGCCCGTAGCGGCCTTAGGTCCTACAATGAGCAGTTCTTC. The chain uses TRBV20-1 and TRBJ2-1; a weak D match, TRBD2 (6 bases). Germline V lookup: CDR1 DFQATT, CDR2 SNEGSKA (reference sequence). The V end lost 6 bases, the J end lost 1 base, and 16 bases lay between the germline ends. The CDR3 loop spans 15 amino acids.

This clonotype has ten or more counts. This chain connects TRBV12-3 or TRBV12-4 to TRBJ2-7; D not resolved. The CDR3 consists of 13 residues. V shed 0 bases and J shed 6 bases, with 9 bases lying between them. CDR3 in DNA: TGTGCCAGCAGTTTAGCGAGCCCTATCGAGCAGTACTTC. It translates to CASSLASPIEQYF.

In its sample, this clonotype was seen many times. The chain joins TRBV6-6 to TRBJ2-7; D could derive from TRBD1 or TRBD2 (5 bases each). Germline lookup yields CDR1 MNHNY and CDR2 SVGAGI (reference sequence). V lost 2 bases, J lost 2 bases, and 16 bases lay in between. The CDR3 length is 16 residues. The CDR3, as DNA: TGTGCCAGCAGTTACCCCCCCCGGGACGGAGCCTACGAGCAGTACTTC. Amino acids: CASSYPPRDGAYEQYF.

This clonotype was observed at least ten times. This sequence joins TRBV12-3 or TRBV12-4 and TRBJ2-6, with TRBD1 identical over 9 bases. The V and J ends lost 5 bases and 0 bases, in that order; junction bases with no gene match: 8. The CDR3 has 18 amino acids. CDR3 DNA sequence: TGTGCCAGCAGTCCAGGGACAGGGTTAATCTCTGGGGCCAACGTCCTGACTTTC. The encoded protein is CASSPGTGLISGANVLTF.

This clonotype was seen at least ten times. The chain links TRBV29-1 to TRBJ1-5, with D possibly being TRBD1 (5 bases). V gave up 7 bases and J gave up 3 bases, with 13 bases separating them. The CDR3 is made up of 13 amino acids. CDR1 SQVTM and CDR2 ANQGSEA come from the germline V gene. In DNA form, the CDR3 reads TGCAGCGCCTCAGGAGGGGTCAATCAGCCCCAGCATTTT. It specifies CSASGGVNQPQHF.

This clonotype was seen once. V is TRBV5-1 and J is TRBJ1-1; TRBD1 agrees at 11 bases. This CDR3 is 13 amino acids long. The germline gives CDR1 SGHRS, CDR2 YFSETQ. V shed 4 bases and J 8 bases; nucleotides not matched to a gene: 4. The CDR3 protein is CASSIRTGGEAFF. The CDR3 DNA sequence: TGCGCCAGCAGCATAAGGACAGGGGGCGAAGCTTTCTTT.

This clonotype was detected ten times or more. The rearrangement joins TRBV5-6 to TRBJ2-2; possibly TRBD2 for D (5 bases). CDR1 and CDR2 from the germline V gene are SGHDT and YYEEEE. The CDR3 runs to 13 residues. Trimming stripped 2 bases from V and 5 bases from J, with 7 bases between. The chain's CDR3 is CASSFGGTGELFF. DNA of the CDR3: TGTGCCAGCAGCTTCGGAGGAACCGGGGAGCTGTTTTTT.

The chain has TRBV12-3 or TRBV12-4 and TRBJ2-7; D not resolved. Trimming shortened V by 1 base and J by 3 bases, and 7 bases separated the two germline ends. The CDR3 contains 13 residues. CDR3 in DNA: TGTGCCAGCAGTTTAGGGCAGGTCTACGAGCAGTACTTC. The encoded protein is CASSLGQVYEQYF.